This T cell receptor beta chain was captured by sequencing in a study of shared clonotypes between healthy human individuals (dated by TCRdb to the early 2020s). For the wider study: Three men and a couple of women, aged 18 to 49 years, made up the cohort. For each donor, CD4 naive and CD4 memory were each given three plates, CD8 naive was given two plates, and CD8 memory was given one plate. To estimate repertoire size and how much clonotype sharing occurs between individuals, the study deeply sequenced the blood TCR repertoires of about five healthy adults. To increase sequencing depth and limit assay-specific biases, TCR repertoire library preparation and sequencing were carried out by different laboratories using diverse techniques. Leukapheresis yielded between about 0.94 and 10 billion PBMCs per donor. Broader findings and caveats from the paper: Sampling was restricted to blood, and TCR repertoires in tissues likely differ from the TCR repertoires found in blood. Because the study included only a small number of donors, the genetic and exposure-history diversity represented was limited. Based on pairwise subsampling, the degree of clonotype sharing among donors was expected to be affected by sequencing depth. Clonotypes shared by all four sorted-subset donors showed higher generation probabilities than non-shared clonotypes. Sharing across a handful of donors was observed for approximately 4.6% of naive CD4, over 3% of naive CD8, 2% to 2.5% of memory CD4, and around 0.4% of memory CD8 clonotypes. Estimated clonotype richness was generally larger for naive than for memory subsets. Incomplete sequencing was indicated by rarefaction of sorted-subset datasets, despite the large sequencing depth.

Using the deep immunoSEQ assay, multiplex PCR amplified TCR CDR3 regions from genomic DNA. For each cell subset, the extracted genomic DNA was distributed evenly across all wells of several immunoSEQ 96-well plates, and each plate served as one replicate. For sorted subsets, roughly 200 ng of genomic DNA, equivalent to about 30,000 T cell genomes, went into each replicate PCR. Purified libraries were measured with a Qubit 3.0 fluorometer, size-checked on a Bioanalyzer 2100, and measured again with the KAPA Library Quantification kit. Every immunoSEQ 96-well plate was sequenced on a dedicated single-read 150-cycle Illumina NextSeq 550 flow cell. Processing in the source paper ran as follows. Because the immunoSEQ output held only junctional sequences and lacked quality scores, the filtering could not match the filtering applied to full-length reads. To assign V/J genes and CDR3, sequences were annotated using PyIR, a Python wrapper for IgBLAST v1.9, with IMGT germline references. Any read was removed if the V/J assignment was weak (E-value above 1e-6), the CDR3 was missing, or the read contained stop codons, out-of-frame junctions, or ambiguous translated residues. V3J clonotypes were defined as sequences sharing an identical inferred V gene, J gene, and CDR3 amino acid sequence. Percentage overlap between repertoires was calculated by dividing the number of shared unique clonotypes by the size of the smaller repertoire. Richness of each repertoire was evaluated using RTK rarefaction, the Chao1 estimator, and Recon v2.1 estimates of unobserved clonotypes. Generation probabilities were computed with OLGA for all TCRbeta clonotypes obtained by the gDNA method from several donors. Here the immuneACCESS table is served through TCRdb, limited to in-frame sequences with V and J called. Missing clones are a known gap in these copies; in checked studies unresolved V genes cover under half, and the rest lacks a known reason. V, J and clone size are taken as reported in that table, and D and trimming were inferred from the DNA itself. For this sample the table gives more than 2,000,000 clones, of which more than 80% were detected only once. The ten largest clones take up about 0.37% of the sample.

Based on the germline V gene, the CDR1 and CDR2 sequences are SGHRS and YFSETQ. A distance of 13 bases separates the germline ends of V and J, which lose 0 bases and 9 bases respectively. The CDR3 holds 14 amino acids from the cysteine to the phenylalanine. Only the CDR3 portion is preserved as DNA: 42 bases, with reading frame beginning at the first base. Donors were healthy HIV-negative adults with no recently reported acute infections or vaccinations. Every donor was a Caucasian adult living in Nashville, Tennessee, USA. CD4+ T cells were enriched by magnetic negative selection, after which naive cells were positively selected on CD45RA and the negative fraction was taken as the memory subset. After blood collection by leukapheresis, PBMCs were isolated using Ficoll-Histopaque density gradient centrifugation and then cryopreserved in the vapor phase of liquid nitrogen. Purity and quantity of every magnetically sorted T cell population were checked by analytical flow cytometry. Each sorted fraction had its genomic DNA isolated and then quantified by UV absorbance on a Nanodrop 2000c.

Concerning this clone itself: Its antigen remains unidentified. There are no base qualities to consult, and no much larger clone falls within one base.

The source of this sequence is a man aged 18 to 30 in good health. Some clones in this sample may be carry-over from other donors' samples. What was sequenced was naive CD4+ T cells from PBMCs. In light of the paper, this sample's cell subset or site label describes: CD45RA+ positively selected. The rearranged chain carries TRBV5-1 and TRBJ1-5; no D gene is confidently identified. The nucleotides read TGCGCCAGCAGCTTGGAGTCTGGGATGGGGCCCCAGCATTTT. Its protein product is CASSLESGMGPQHF.